This TCR beta chain was recovered during a study of tumor and adjacent non-tumor tissue in lung cancer. At the level of the study: On average, productive TCRbeta reads reached about 4.17 million per sample. Study-wide results and caveats: Patients with more diverse tumor TCRs had worse survival. Tumor repertoires had a smaller top 100 clone share than normal lung.

The library came from three nested PCR rounds adapted from ARM-PCR protocols. TCRdb reprocessed the multiplex PCR reads via MiXCR and lists one record per CDR3 protein. The repertoire consists of around 70,000 distinct CDR3 sequences, with approximately 63% occurring once and the leading ten covering 20% to 25%. This CDR3 has 14 amino acids. No cell sorting was done before RNA was extracted from the tissue. As concerns this clonotype: Antigen unknown. A read error may explain this, as a much larger clone is one base away.

The sequence came from a man in his fifties or sixties with non-small cell lung cancer. The chain has TRBV12-3 or TRBV12-4 and TRBJ1-5, with TRBD1 identical over 8 bases. The sequenced material came from lung tumor tissue. CDR3 sequence reads: CAGSRQGSNQPQHF. The CDR3 coding sequence is TGTGCCGGCAGTAGACAGGGGAGCAATCAGCCCCAGCATTTT.